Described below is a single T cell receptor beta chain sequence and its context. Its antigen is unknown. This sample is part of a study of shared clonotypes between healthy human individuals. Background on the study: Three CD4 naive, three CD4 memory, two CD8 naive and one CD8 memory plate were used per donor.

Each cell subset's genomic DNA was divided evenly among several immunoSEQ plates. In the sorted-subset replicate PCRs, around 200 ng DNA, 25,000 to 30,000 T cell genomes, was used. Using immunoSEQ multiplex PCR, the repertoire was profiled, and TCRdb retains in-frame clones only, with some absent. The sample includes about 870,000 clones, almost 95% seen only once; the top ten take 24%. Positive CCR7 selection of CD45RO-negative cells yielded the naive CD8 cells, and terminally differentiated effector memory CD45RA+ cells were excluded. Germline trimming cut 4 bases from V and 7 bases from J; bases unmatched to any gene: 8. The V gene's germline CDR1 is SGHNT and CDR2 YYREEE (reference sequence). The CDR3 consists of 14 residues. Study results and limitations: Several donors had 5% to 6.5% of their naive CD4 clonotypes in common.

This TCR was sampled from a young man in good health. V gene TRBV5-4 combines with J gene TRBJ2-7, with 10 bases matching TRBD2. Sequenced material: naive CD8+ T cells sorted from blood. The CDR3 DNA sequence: TGTGCCAGCAGCCTTGGACTAGCGGTAGGGGAGCAGTACTTC. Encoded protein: CASSLGLAVGEQYF.